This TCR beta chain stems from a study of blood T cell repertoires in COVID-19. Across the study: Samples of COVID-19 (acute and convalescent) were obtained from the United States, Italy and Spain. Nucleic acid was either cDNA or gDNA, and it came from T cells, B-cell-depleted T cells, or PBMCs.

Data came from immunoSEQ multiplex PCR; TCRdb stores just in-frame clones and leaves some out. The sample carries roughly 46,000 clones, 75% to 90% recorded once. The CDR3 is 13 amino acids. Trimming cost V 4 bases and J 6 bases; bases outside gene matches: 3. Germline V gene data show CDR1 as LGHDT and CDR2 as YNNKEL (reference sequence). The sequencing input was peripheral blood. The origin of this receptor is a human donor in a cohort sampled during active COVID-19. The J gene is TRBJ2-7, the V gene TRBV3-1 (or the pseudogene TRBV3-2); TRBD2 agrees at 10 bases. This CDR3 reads CASSPLAGIEQYF. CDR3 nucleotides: TGTGCCAGCAGCCCACTAGCGGGAATCGAGCAGTACTTC.